The clone carrying this TCR beta chain was seen a few times. The antigen remains unidentified. V was shortened by 1 base and J by 4 bases, with 8 bases between the two germline ends. The CDR3 covers 14 residues. CDR1 SGHTA and CDR2 FQGNSA come from the germline V gene. The record originates from a study of cytomegalovirus exposure and HLA in healthy donors. It was with 60 Vbeta and 13 Jbeta primers that the PCR ran. TCRdb's table, derived via immunoSEQ multiplex PCR, lists solely in-frame clones and lacks some. The repertoire consists of 120,000 or so clones, with about 80% occurring once and the leading ten covering approximately 9.1%. Study-level points and caveats: Exclusion as indistinguishable affected some V segments, including TRBV6-2 and TRBV6-3. The records held CMV serostatus as the only immune exposure information. It was confirmed in vitro that a few of the CMV-associated chains were specific for CMV antigens.

The rearrangement links TRBV7-2 to TRBJ2-1; D gene unclear. The receptor was isolated from a woman in her forties or fifties in good health and CMV-seropositive. Input material: PBMCs. The CDR3, as DNA: TGTGCCAGCAGCTTAGATCCGGTATACAATGAGCAGTTCTTC. As protein: CASSLDPVYNEQFF.